These T cell receptor beta chains were read from a single sample in a study of T cell responses to AZD1222 COVID-19 vaccine. Clones were read by immunoSEQ multiplex PCR, and TCRdb kept only the in-frame ones, dropping some. The table records about 160,000 clones, over 75% of them present only once. Specimen: peripheral blood, collected 28 days after the second AZD1222 dose. Receptors were obtained from an adult who received the AZD1222 COVID-19 vaccine. Each CDR3 is given with its conserved first and last residue.

>TRBJ2-5|TRBV6-4
CASSKPGYETQYF
>TRBJ2-2|TRBV30
CAWSSTRDGELFF
>TRBJ1-5|TRBV5-1
CASSPLSWDQPQHF
>TRBJ2-2|TRBV29-1
CSVEGGSNTGELFF
>TRBJ1-1|TRBV11-1
CASSPADGVGEAFF
>TRBJ2-1|TRBV5-8
CASSLAGVRWFF
>TRBJ1-3|TRBV10-3
CAISESKGGGNTIYF
>TRBJ1-2|TRBV9
CASLPGTAETF
>TRBJ2-2|TRBV7-7
CASSSTQGATGELFF
>TRBJ2-7|TRBV11-2
CASSLGPTYEQYF
>TRBJ1-2|TRBV19
CASSDRVRGGYTF
>TRBJ2-7|TRBV7-2
CASSFRHLTYEQYF
>TRBJ1-2|TRBV3-1/TRBV3-2
CASSRGTGYNYGYTF
>TRBJ1-2|TRBV6-1
CASSEGGTNGYTF
>TRBJ1-2|TRBV29-1
CSVDPRENYGYTF
>TRBJ2-3|TRBV10-3
CAIAWGQRDDTQYF
>TRBJ1-4|TRBV10-2
CASTTGISEKLFF
>TRBJ2-1|TRBV6-2/TRBV6-3
CASSQTGDRHNEQFF
>TRBJ1-1|TRBV9
CASSVTGSMNTEAFF
>TRBJ1-2|TRBV7-9
CASSSTGTVYGYTF
>TRBJ1-1|TRBV30
CAWSVSSLNTEAFF
>TRBJ1-5|TRBV5-1
CASSLGTGRNQPQHF
>TRBJ2-7|TRBV11-1
CASSLNRDNSYEQYF
>TRBJ2-7|TRBV5-1
CASRKTGAYEQYF
>TRBJ1-4|TRBV15
CATSRVQGGGEKLFF
>TRBJ1-5|TRBV6-1
CASSEPVSGGQPQHF
>TRBJ2-7|TRBV11-2
CASSSTRAGIEQYF
>TRBJ1-1|TRBV18
CASSPYTERTFF
>TRBJ1-2|TRBV5-6
CASSLASRVDGYTF
>TRBJ1-1|TRBV19
CASSTYNTEAFF
>TRBJ1-4|TRBV18
CASSRADGEVEKLFF
>TRBJ2-3|TRBV2
CASIRTGDPSTDTQYF
>TRBJ1-2|TRBV4-3
CASSRSNIPQESRGYTF
>TRBJ1-2|TRBV5-4
CASSFRAFYGYTF
>TRBJ2-7|TRBV12-5
CASGGSLSSYEQYF
>TRBJ1-5|TRBV3-1/TRBV3-2
CASSQGSGGNQPQHF
>TRBJ2-7|TRBV9
CASSVRDRGSGEQYF
>TRBJ2-7|TRBV2
CAGQGEESEQYF
>TRBJ1-1|TRBV10-1
CASSEMGRDTEAFF
>TRBJ1-2|TRBV15
CATSPRTAEKGPPGNYGYTF
>TRBJ1-2|TRBV6-5
CASSTQGAHGYTF
>TRBJ1-4|TRBV4-3
CASSQDLGLREKLFF
>TRBJ1-1|TRBV4-3
CASRDAGANTEAFF
>TRBJ2-7|TRBV6-5
CASSYSASYEQYF
>TRBJ2-5|TRBV27
CASRQSGGWETQYF
>TRBJ2-4|TRBV6-6
CASSYGAPLNIQYF
>TRBJ1-1|TRBV10-3
CAISDEPPEAFF
>TRBJ1-4|TRBV6-5
CASTRTFEKLFF
>TRBJ1-2|TRBV13
CASSLGARGDYGYTF
>TRBJ2-5|TRBV7-7
CASSLAGVGETQYF
>TRBJ1-5|TRBV4-1
CASSQEEARNQPQHF
>TRBJ1-1|TRBV12-3/TRBV12-4
CASSTWGNTEAFF
>TRBJ1-2|TRBV6-5
CASHTGGEGNYGYTF
>TRBJ2-2|TRBV6-6
CASSNRGRITGELFF
>TRBJ2-5|TRBV20-1
CSARDRVSQYF